This TCR beta chain is from a study of regulatory T cells in long-lasting Graves disease. Findings of the study overall: Persistent disease was associated with favored TRBV28 usage and with favored use of TRBJ1-2 and TRBJ2-5. Persistent patients shared about 2,800 public clonotypes among themselves. Newly diagnosed patients shared fewer, at some 900.

The CDR3 is made up of 14 amino acids. V lost 4 bases to trimming and J lost 5 bases, with 15 bases between them. CDR1 and CDR2 from the germline V gene are KGHSH and LQKENI. Time point in this sample: newly diagnosed GD, antithyroid drugs for less than 3 months. RNA isolated from PBMCs was used to make the TCR library. Enrollment of patients was through an endocrinology department in Xi'an, China. Points on this clonotype: Its antigen remains unknown.

For TCR beta, libraries came from iRepertoire HTBI primers and Arm-PCR of CDR3 regions. TCRdb re-analysed the multiplex PCR reads in MiXCR, keeping a single row per CDR3 protein. The profile covers a few hundred thousand distinct CDR3 sequences, with less than 20% appearing a single time and less than 30% taken by the ten largest. This sample was shared with a second study, whose subject was T cells in Graves' hyperthyroidism and ophthalmopathy. That study adds: Patients aged 18 to 65 had newly diagnosed hyperthyroidism lasting under 2 months.

This TCR was sampled from a woman aged 18-29 years with Graves disease. Sequencing used peripheral blood mononuclear cells (PBMCs), obtained at new diagnosis, from a patient treated with antithyroid drugs. V is TRBV18 and J is TRBJ2-7; D might be TRBD1 (7 bases). In DNA, the CDR3 is TGTGCCAGCTCACTAGCAGGGGGGCCTCACGAGCAGTACTTC. Translation gives CASSLAGGPHEQYF.